This T cell receptor (beta chain) was profiled in a study of T cell responses to AZD1222 COVID-19 vaccine. The overall study: The analysis combined second doses at about 4 or about 12 weeks.

Study-level findings and limits: Dominant at 160-218 and 743-854, vaccine-associated CD4 TCRs also spanned spike.

Measured with immunoSEQ multiplex PCR; TCRdb has only the in-frame clones, and not every one. This sample has roughly 100,000 clones, with approximately 87% found just once. There are a few counts of this clone. The antigen remains unidentified. V shed 0 bases and J shed 10 bases, with 13 bases lying between them. The germline V gene encodes CDR1 SGHRS and CDR2 YFSETQ. There are 13 residues in the CDR3. The chain is built from TRBV5-1 and TRBJ1-1; no firm D call. Specimen: peripheral blood, collected on day 0 of AZD1222 vaccination. The sequence came from an adult in good health. As DNA, the CDR3 is TGCGCCAGCAGCTTGGATGGGAAAACGGGAGCTTTCTTT. The encoded protein is CASSLDGKTGAFF. Combining the CDR3 with reference TRBV5-1 and TRBJ1-1 gives the whole variable domain KAGVTQTPRYLIKTRGQQVTLSCSPISGHRSVSWYQQTPGQGLQFLFEYFSETQRNKGNFPGRFSGRQFSNSRSEMNVSTLELGDSALYLCASSLDGKTGAFFGQGTRLTVV.